This TCR beta chain was sequenced during a study of T-cell memory formation after mild COVID-19. The CDR3 is made up of 15 amino acids. Looked up from germline, CDR1 is SGHRS and CDR2 is YFSETQ. After removal of 4 bases from V and 5 bases from J, the junction contained 5 bases not matched to a gene. On this clonotype itself: The antigen is not known.

Via MiXCR, TCRdb re-called the 5' RACE reads, giving one row per CDR3 protein. The data hold about 320,000 distinct CDR3 sequences, with roughly an eighth observed a single time. General study results and limits: The authors left the SARS-CoV-2 specificity of second-wave clones peaking on day 37 unconfirmed.

The chain couples TRBV5-1 to TRBJ2-1; TRBD2 matches at 11 bases. Sequencing input: PBMCs or a T cell subset sorted from them (not recorded which). This receptor was taken from a man younger than 30 who had mild COVID-19 (a few samples of this study predate the infection). Cell type and time point are not known. As DNA, the CDR3 is TGCGCCAGCAGCGTCCTAGCGGGGGGTCACAATGAGCAGTTCTTC. Amino acid sequence: CASSVLAGGHNEQFF.